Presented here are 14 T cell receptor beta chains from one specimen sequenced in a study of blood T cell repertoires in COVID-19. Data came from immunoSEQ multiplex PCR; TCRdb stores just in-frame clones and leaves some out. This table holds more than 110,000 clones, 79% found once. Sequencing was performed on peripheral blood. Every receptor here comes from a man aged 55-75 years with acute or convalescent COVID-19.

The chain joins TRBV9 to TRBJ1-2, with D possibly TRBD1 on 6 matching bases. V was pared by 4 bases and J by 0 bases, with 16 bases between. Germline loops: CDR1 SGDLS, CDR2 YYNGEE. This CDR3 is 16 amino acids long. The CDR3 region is CASSFFDRPSNYGYTF. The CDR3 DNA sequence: TGTGCCAGCAGCTTTTTCGACAGGCCATCTAACTATGGCTACACCTTC.

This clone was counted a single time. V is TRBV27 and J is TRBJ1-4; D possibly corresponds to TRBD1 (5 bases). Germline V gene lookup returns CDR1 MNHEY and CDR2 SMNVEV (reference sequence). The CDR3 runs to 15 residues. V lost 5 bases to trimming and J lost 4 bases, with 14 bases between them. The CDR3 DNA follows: TGTGCCAGCAGTCCCGGAGACAGCCATAATGAAAAACTGTTTTTT. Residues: CASSPGDSHNEKLFF.

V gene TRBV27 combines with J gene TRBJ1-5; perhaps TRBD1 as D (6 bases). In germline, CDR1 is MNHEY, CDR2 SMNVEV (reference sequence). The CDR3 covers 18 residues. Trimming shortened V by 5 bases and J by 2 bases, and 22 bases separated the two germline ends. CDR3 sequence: CASSPEGGIRSRNQPQHF. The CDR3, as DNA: TGTGCCAGCAGTCCCGAAGGGGGTATAAGGTCTCGCAATCAGCCCCAGCATTTT.

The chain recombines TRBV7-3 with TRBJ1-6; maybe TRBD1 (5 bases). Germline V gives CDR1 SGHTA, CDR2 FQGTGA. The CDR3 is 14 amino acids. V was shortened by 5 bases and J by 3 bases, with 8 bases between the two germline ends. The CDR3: CASSPDSYNSPLHF. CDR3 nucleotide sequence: TGTGCCAGCAGCCCTGACAGCTATAATTCACCCCTCCACTTT.

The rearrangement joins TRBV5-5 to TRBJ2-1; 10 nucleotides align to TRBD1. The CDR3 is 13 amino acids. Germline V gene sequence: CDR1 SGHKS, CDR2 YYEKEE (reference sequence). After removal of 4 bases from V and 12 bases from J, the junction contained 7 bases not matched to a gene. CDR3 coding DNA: TGTGCCAGCAGCGGGGACAGGGGACGTTCGCAGTTCTTC. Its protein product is CASSGDRGRSQFF.

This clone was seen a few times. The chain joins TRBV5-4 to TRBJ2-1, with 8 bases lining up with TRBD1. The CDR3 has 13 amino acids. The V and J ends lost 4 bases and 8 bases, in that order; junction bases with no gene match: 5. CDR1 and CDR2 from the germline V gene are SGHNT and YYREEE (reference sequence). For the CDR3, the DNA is TGTGCCAGCAGCATAGACAGGGGCTATGAGCAGTTCTTC. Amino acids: CASSIDRGYEQFF. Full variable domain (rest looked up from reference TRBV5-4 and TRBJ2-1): ETGVTQSPTHLIKTRGQQVTLRCSSQSGHNTVSWYQQALGQGPQFIFQYYREEENGRGNFPPRFSGLQFPNYSSELNVNALELDDSALYLCASSIDRGYEQFFGPGTRLTVL.

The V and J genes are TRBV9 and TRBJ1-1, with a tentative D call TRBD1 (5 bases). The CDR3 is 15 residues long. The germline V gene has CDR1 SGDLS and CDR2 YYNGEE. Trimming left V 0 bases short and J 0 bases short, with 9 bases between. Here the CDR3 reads CASSVGDRMNTEAFF. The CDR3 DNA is TGTGCCAGCAGCGTAGGCGACAGAATGAACACTGAAGCTTTCTTT.

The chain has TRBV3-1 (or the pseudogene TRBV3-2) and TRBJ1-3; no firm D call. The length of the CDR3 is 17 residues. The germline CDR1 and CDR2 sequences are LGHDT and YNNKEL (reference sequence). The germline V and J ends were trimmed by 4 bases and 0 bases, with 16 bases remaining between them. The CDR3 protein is CASSPRQATSSGNTIYF. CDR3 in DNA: TGTGCCAGCAGCCCACGTCAGGCCACCAGCTCTGGAAACACCATATATTTT.

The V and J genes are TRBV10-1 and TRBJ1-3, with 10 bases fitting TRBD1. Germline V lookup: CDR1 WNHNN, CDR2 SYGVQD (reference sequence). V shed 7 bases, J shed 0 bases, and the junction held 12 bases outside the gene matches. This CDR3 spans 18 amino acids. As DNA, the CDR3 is TGCGCCAGCACCGGGACAGGGGTCTTATTCTTCTCTGGAAACACCATATATTTT. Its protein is CASTGTGVLFFSGNTIYF.

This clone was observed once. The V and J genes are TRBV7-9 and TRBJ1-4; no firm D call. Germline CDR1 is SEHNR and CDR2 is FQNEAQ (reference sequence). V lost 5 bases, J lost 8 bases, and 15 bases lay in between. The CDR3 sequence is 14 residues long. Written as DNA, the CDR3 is TGTGCCAGCAGCGCGAGGGCTTTTGGGGAAAAACTGTTTTTT. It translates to CASSARAFGEKLFF.

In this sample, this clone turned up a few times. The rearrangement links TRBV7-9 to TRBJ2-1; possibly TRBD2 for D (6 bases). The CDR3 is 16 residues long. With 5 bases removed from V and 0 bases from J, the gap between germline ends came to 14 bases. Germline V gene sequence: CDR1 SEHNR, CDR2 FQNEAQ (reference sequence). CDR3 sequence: CASSILRDFSYNEQFF. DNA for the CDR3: TGTGCCAGCAGCATCCTCCGGGACTTCTCCTACAATGAGCAGTTCTTC.

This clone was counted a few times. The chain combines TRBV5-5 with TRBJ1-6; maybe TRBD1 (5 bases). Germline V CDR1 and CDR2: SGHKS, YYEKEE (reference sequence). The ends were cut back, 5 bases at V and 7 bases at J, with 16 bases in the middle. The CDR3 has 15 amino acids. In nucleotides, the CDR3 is TGTGCCAGCAGATCCTCCCCGGGGGGAAATTCACCCCTCCACTTT. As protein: CASRSSPGGNSPLHF.

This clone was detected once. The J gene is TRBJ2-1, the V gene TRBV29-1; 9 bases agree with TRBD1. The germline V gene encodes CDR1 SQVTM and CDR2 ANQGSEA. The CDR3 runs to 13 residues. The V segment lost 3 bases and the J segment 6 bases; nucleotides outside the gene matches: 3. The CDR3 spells CSVDGTGSNEQFF. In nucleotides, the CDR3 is TGCAGCGTTGACGGGACAGGGTCCAATGAGCAGTTCTTC.

The CDR3 loop reads CASSIDRSGPRYF. CDR3 sequence (DNA): TGTGCCAGTAGTATAGATAGGAGCGGCCCACGGTATTTT. The rearrangement joins TRBV19 to TRBJ2-3, with a weak D call TRBD2 (5 bases). The germline CDR1 and CDR2 sequences are LNHDA and SQIVND (reference sequence). The CDR3 has 13 residues. Trimming took 0 bases from V and 14 from J, leaving 15 bases between them.